The TCR beta chain described here comes from a study of CD8+CD57+ T cells in acquired aplastic anemia (dated by TCRdb to 2016 to 2019). Some background on the complete study: A mean of about 3 ug of DNA, ranging from roughly 0.17 to 30 ug, was extracted from sorted CD4+ and CD8+ cells. For healthy donor samples, the average read count was about 10 million for CD4+ cells and 11 million to 14 million for CD8+ cells.

This clonotype was observed a few times. Its antigen is unknown. It has no much larger one-base neighbor in the sample; base qualities were not kept. In the study, sorted CD4+ and CD8+ blood T cells from patients with severe aplastic anemia and from healthy subjects underwent deep sequencing of TCR repertoires. Ficoll-Paque density gradient centrifugation was used to isolate peripheral blood mononuclear cells. Before DNA extraction, CD4+ and CD8+ T cells were sorted by FACS or by magnetic beads. The study at large found these results: Although roughly 29 CD8+ CDR3 sequences were shared by patients and controls, these sequences appeared highly expressed in patients and within the immunodominant clones of patients. CD8+ Simpson's diversity did not differ significantly between patients and healthy controls (P=0.060).

TCR beta VDJ combination and CDR3 sequence profiling used genomic DNA as the template. An Illumina HiSeq 2000 was used for TCR repertoire sequencing. The paper's processing steps were these. Repertoires were assessed using TRBV/TRBJ rearrangement plots, CDR3 size and DJ length profiles, and Simpson's diversity index. The immunodominant clone was defined as the most abundant DNA sequence in deep sequencing data. CDR3 amino acid sequences were screened for sharing across subjects and compared with published repertoires and the VDJdb database. Using fastp trimming at Q25 and MiXCR clonotype assembly, TCRdb reanalyzed the public sequencing data and kept in-frame beta chains. Rows are combined by CDR3 protein, so each entry shows the most common genes and DNA. TCRdb, rather than the study authors, made the V and J calls. The sample contains over 150,000 distinct CDR3 sequences, around 59% of them found a single time. Around a sixth of the sample is held by the ten biggest clonotypes.

The sequencing input was sorted CD4+, CD8+, or CD8+CD57+ T cells (not recorded which) from PBMCs. The receptor was isolated from a human donor in good health, serving as a control.

The base sequence is TGTGCCAGTACTCGACAGGGGTATGGCTACACCTTC. Translated, it gives CASTRQGYGYTF. This sequence uses TRBV19 and TRBJ1-2; 8 central nucleotides agree with TRBD1. The CDR1 and CDR2 encoded by the germline V gene (reference sequence) are LNHDA and SQIVND. V loses 7 bases at its end and J loses 5 bases; junction bases beyond the gene matches: 3. From its cysteine to its phenylalanine, the CDR3 spans 12 amino acids. Just the 36-base CDR3 DNA is kept, in frame starting at base 1.